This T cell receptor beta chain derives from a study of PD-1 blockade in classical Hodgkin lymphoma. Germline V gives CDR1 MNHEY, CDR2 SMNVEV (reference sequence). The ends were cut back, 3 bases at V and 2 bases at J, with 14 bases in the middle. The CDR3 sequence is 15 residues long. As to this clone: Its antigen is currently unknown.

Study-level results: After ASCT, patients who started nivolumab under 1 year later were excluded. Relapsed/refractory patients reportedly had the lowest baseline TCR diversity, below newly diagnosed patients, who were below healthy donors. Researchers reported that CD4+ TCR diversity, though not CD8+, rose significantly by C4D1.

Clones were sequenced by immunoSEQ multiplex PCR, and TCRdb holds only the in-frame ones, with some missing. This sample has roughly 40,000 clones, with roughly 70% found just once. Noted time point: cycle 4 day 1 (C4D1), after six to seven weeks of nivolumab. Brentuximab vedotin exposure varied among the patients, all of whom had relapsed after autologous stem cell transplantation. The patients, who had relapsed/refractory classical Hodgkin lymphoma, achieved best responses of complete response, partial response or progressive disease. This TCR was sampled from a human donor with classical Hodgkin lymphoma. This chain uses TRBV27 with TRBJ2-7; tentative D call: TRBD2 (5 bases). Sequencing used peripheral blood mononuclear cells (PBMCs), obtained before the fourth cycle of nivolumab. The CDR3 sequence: CASSFVSGKAYEQYF. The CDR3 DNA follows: TGTGCCAGCAGTTTCGTCAGCGGAAAAGCCTACGAGCAGTACTTC.